The 16 T cell receptor beta chains in this list originate from one sample, sequenced in a study of blood T cell repertoires in COVID-19. Sequencing was performed with immunoSEQ multiplex PCR; in TCRdb, only in-frame clones are kept and a portion is missing. The sample has roughly 390,000 clones; approximately 89% are singletons. The sequenced sample consisted of peripheral blood. The receptor source for this set is a woman aged 25 to 39 with COVID-19, enrolled during active disease.

The V call is TRBV5-6, the J call TRBJ1-1, with a possible D match to TRBD1 (6 bases). Between the trimmed V and J ends, which lost 4 bases and 0 bases, there was a span of 13 bases. Germline V CDR1 and CDR2: SGHDT, YYEEEE. The CDR3 has 15 amino acids. CDR3 nucleotide sequence: TGTGCCAGCAGCCTCCCGGACAGCCTGAACACTGAAGCTTTCTTT. Protein product: CASSLPDSLNTEAFF.

V and J are TRBV7-9 and TRBJ2-7; 8 bases fit TRBD2. J lost 7 bases, V lost 2 bases, and 4 bases had no gene match. This CDR3 region has 13 residues. Germline values: CDR1 SEHNR, CDR2 FQNEAQ (reference sequence). CDR3 amino acids: CASSLSGSGEQYF. The DNA for the CDR3 is TGTGCCAGCAGCTTAAGCGGGAGCGGGGAGCAGTACTTC.

The V gene is TRBV19, the J gene TRBJ1-2; 8 positions agree with TRBD1. Germline lookup yields CDR1 LNHDA and CDR2 SQIVND (reference sequence). The CDR3 consists of 13 residues. V trimming: 4 bases; J trimming: 4 bases; junction bases outside the gene matches: 2. DNA of the CDR3: TGTGCCAGTAGTACGGGACAGGTCTATGGCTACACCTTC. Encoded protein: CASSTGQVYGYTF.

The chain joins TRBV7-3 to TRBJ2-2, with 7 bases fitting TRBD1. The junction had 5 bases not matched to a gene; V was cut back by 3 bases and J by 7 bases. Germline values: CDR1 SGHTA, CDR2 FQGTGA. This CDR3 is 14 amino acids long. The CDR3 DNA follows: TGTGCCAGCAGCTTGACAGGGAATGGCGGGGAGCTGTTTTTT. Amino acids: CASSLTGNGGELFF.

Notes on this clone: The junction differs from germline at one of its ends, possibly a read error. This sequence joins TRBV28 and TRBJ2-7; possibly TRBD1 for D (6 bases). CDR1 is MDHEN and CDR2 is SYDVKM in the germline V gene. This CDR3 has 14 residues. CDR3 residues: CASSLWTDSYEQYF. The DNA of the CDR3 is TGTGCCAGCAGTCTATGGACAGACTCCTACGAGCAGTACTTC.

The chain employs TRBV19 and TRBJ1-1; 11 bases match TRBD1. CDR3 length: 15 residues. Trimming at V came to 5 bases and at J to 3 bases, leaving 5 bases not matched to a gene. Germline assignment: CDR1 LNHDA and CDR2 SQIVND (reference sequence). Here the CDR3 reads CASSSGQGVYTEAFF. The CDR3 DNA follows: TGTGCCAGTAGTTCGGGACAGGGGGTTTACACTGAAGCTTTCTTT.

The chain couples TRBV30 to TRBJ1-1; D not resolved. Trimming stripped 2 bases from V and 11 bases from J, with 12 bases between. CDR1 is GTSNPN and CDR2 is SVGIG in the germline V gene (reference sequence). The CDR3 loop spans 11 amino acids. CDR3 in DNA: TGTGCCTGGAGTCTTGAGGTTAGGGCTTTCTTT. It is translated as CAWSLEVRAFF.

CDR3 amino acids: CASSYEGAGEFNTTYEQYF. The CDR3 region has the DNA TGTGCCAGCAGTTACGAGGGAGCGGGAGAATTTAATACAACCTACGAGCAGTACTTC. The gene calls are TRBV6-2 or TRBV6-3 and TRBJ2-7; 8 positions match TRBD2. Per the germline V gene, CDR1 is MNHEY and CDR2 is SVGEGT. The CDR3 contains 19 residues. Trimming at V came to 2 bases and at J to 2 bases, leaving 17 bases not matched to a gene.

The rearrangement links TRBV7-9 to TRBJ2-7, with 10 bases that match TRBD2. J lost 1 base, V lost 4 bases, and 4 bases had no gene match. The CDR3 has 15 residues. Germline CDR1 and CDR2: SEHNR and FQNEAQ (reference sequence). The CDR3 coding sequence is TGTGCCAGCAGCTATACGACTAGCGGGTCCTACGAGCAGTACTTC. Amino acid sequence: CASSYTTSGSYEQYF. Combining the CDR3 with reference TRBV7-9 and TRBJ2-7 gives the whole variable domain DTGVSQNPRHKITKRGQNVTFRCDPISEHNRLYWYRQTLGQGPEFLTYFQNEAQLEKSRLLSDRFSAERPKGSFSTLEIQRTEQGDSAMYLCASSYTTSGSYEQYFGPGTRLTVT.

V usage is TRBV7-9 and J usage is TRBJ1-5; D gene uncertain. V gave up 4 bases and J gave up 11 bases, with 15 bases separating them. From germline, CDR1 is SEHNR and CDR2 FQNEAQ (reference sequence). The CDR3 spans 13 residues. CDR3 sequence reads: CASSYQPNGAQHF. CDR3 nucleotides: TGTGCCAGCAGCTACCAGCCCAACGGGGCCCAGCATTTT.

V usage is TRBV4-2 and J usage is TRBJ2-1; a weak D match, TRBD2 (5 bases). Trimming removed 1 base at V and 6 bases at J, with 16 bases between. CDR1 LGHNA and CDR2 YNFKEQ come from the germline V gene. CDR3 length equals 16 residues. DNA of the CDR3: TGTGCCAGCAGCCAAGTAGACTCCCTAAGCGGCAATGAGCAGTTCTTC. Translated: CASSQVDSLSGNEQFF.

The CDR3 is CASGGTSTDTQYF. In DNA form, the CDR3 reads TGCGCCAGCGGCGGGACTAGCACAGATACGCAGTATTTT. The chain joins TRBV10-1 to TRBJ2-3; perhaps TRBD2 as D (6 bases). The V gene lost 8 bases and the J gene lost 0 bases, with 9 bases spanning the gap. The CDR3 is made up of 13 amino acids. The V gene's germline CDR1 is WNHNN and CDR2 SYGVQD (reference sequence).

In DNA, the CDR3 is TGCGCCAGCTCAGAAAATAGCAATCAGCCCCAGCATTTT. Translating it yields CASSENSNQPQHF. This chain connects TRBV5-1 to TRBJ1-5, with unresolved D. V lost 7 bases and J lost 0, with 8 bases in between. Germline V lookup: CDR1 SGHRS, CDR2 YFSETQ. The CDR3 loop spans 13 amino acids.

This chain uses TRBV7-8 with TRBJ2-2; a possible D gene is TRBD2 (6 bases). V lost 5 bases and J 0 bases, leaving 13 bases between the germline ends. In germline, CDR1 is SGHVS, CDR2 FQNEAQ. This CDR3 is built from 16 residues. The CDR3 sequence: CASSPWTNANTGELFF. The CDR3 DNA follows: TGTGCCAGCAGCCCCTGGACTAACGCGAACACCGGGGAGCTGTTTTTT.

The V and J genes are TRBV27 and TRBJ2-7; 8 nucleotides line up with TRBD2. J lost 3 bases, V lost 8 bases, and 6 bases had no gene match. This CDR3 has 13 residues. Germline V gives CDR1 MNHEY, CDR2 SMNVEV (reference sequence). This CDR3 is CASARGGSYEQYF. The CDR3 nucleotides read TGTGCCAGCGCACGGGGGGGGAGCTACGAGCAGTACTTC.

The chain employs TRBV6-2 or TRBV6-3 and TRBJ2-5, with D perhaps matching TRBD1 (5 bases). Germline values: CDR1 MNHEY, CDR2 SVGEGT. There are 15 residues in the CDR3. The V gene lost 2 bases and the J gene lost 4 bases, with 14 bases spanning the gap. This CDR3 reads CASSYVGPRRETQYF. CDR3 in DNA: TGTGCCAGCAGTTACGTGGGGCCTAGACGAGAGACCCAGTACTTC.